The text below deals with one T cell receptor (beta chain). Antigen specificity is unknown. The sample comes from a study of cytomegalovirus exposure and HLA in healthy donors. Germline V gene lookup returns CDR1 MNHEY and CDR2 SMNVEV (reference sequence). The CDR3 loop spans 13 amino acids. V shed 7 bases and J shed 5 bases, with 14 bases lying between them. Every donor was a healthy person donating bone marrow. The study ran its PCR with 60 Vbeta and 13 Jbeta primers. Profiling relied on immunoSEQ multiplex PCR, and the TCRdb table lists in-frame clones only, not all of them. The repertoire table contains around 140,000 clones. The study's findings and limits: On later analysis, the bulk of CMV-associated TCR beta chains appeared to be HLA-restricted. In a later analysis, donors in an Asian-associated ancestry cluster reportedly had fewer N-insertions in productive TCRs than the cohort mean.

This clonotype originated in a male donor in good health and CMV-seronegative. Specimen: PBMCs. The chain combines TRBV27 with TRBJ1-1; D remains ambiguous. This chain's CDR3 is CASTLAAGTEAFF. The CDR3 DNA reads TGTGCCAGCACCTTAGCTGCGGGTACTGAAGCTTTCTTT.